The sequence of this T cell receptor (beta chain) was determined in a study of T cells in Graves' hyperthyroidism and ophthalmopathy. Trimming cost V 4 bases and J 6 bases; bases outside gene matches: 6. Germline assignment: CDR1 ENHRY and CDR2 SYGVKD. The length of the CDR3 is 14 residues. This clonotype was counted at least ten times. The source material, RNA transcripts, was used to amplify TCR beta CDR3 regions. When the TCR CDR3 underwent first-round RT-PCR, the HTBI primer set was used. One entry per CDR3 protein, called by TCRdb with MiXCR from the multiplex PCR reads. The repertoire holds about 610,000 distinct CDR3 sequences, roughly 15% seen once, with around 4% in the top ten.

The TCR sequence derives from a woman aged 35 to 49 with Graves' ophthalmopathy. The chain carries TRBV10-3 and TRBJ1-2, with 9 bases lining up with TRBD1. The sequenced sample consisted of blood. As DNA, the CDR3 is TGTGCCATCAGTGGGACAGGGGATTTAAATGGCTACACCTTC. Translated, it gives CAISGTGDLNGYTF.